These T cell receptor beta chains were read from a single sample in a study of blood T cell repertoires in COVID-19. Repertoires were generated with immunoSEQ multiplex PCR, while TCRdb's copy carries only in-frame clones and drops some. The data hold over 85,000 clones, with 80% to 90% observed a single time. The sequencing sample was made of peripheral blood. The source is a human donor with COVID-19, enrolled during active disease. The donor label of this sample is uncertain. The CDR3 runs from the conserved cysteine through the conserved F or W. The order of the fields is V gene, J gene, CDR3 protein.

>TRBV6-5|TRBJ1-1
CASRTWMTGDTEAFF
>TRBV6-5|TRBJ1-2
CASSYSVNANYGYTF
>TRBV10-2|TRBJ2-1
CASSVGQGSYNEQFF
>TRBV16|TRBJ2-1
CASSTDSFSYNEQFF
>TRBV6-1|TRBJ1-1
CASSGRRNTEAFF
>TRBV19|TRBJ1-4
CASSRDRGNEKLFF
>TRBV7-2|TRBJ2-5
CASSTPGLAGVETQYF
>TRBV28|TRBJ1-6
CASSPSDGSSYNSPLHF
>TRBV10-3|TRBJ2-1
CAITPGSGSDNEQFF
>TRBV5-1|TRBJ2-7
CASSWRVSYEQYF
>TRBV5-1|TRBJ2-7
CASSLGALLFYEQYF
>TRBV10-3|TRBJ1-5
CATGNGGNQPQHF